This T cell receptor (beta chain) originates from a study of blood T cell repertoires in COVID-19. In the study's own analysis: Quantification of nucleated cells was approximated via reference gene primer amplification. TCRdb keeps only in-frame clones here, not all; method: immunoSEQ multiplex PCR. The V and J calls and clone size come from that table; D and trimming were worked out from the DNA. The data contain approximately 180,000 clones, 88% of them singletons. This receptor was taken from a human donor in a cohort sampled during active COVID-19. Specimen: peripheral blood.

CDR3 region: CASSPNLGGDEQFF. The CDR3 bases are TGCGCCAGCAGCCCAAACTTGGGGGGGGATGAGCAGTTCTTC. This sequence joins TRBV5-1 and TRBJ2-1, with 7 bases fitting TRBD2. This CDR3 has 14 residues. Germline values: CDR1 SGHRS, CDR2 YFSETQ. Unmatched junction bases numbered 9, after V lost 4 bases and J lost 8 bases.